This TCR beta chain was found in a study of cytomegalovirus exposure and HLA in healthy donors. Across the study: Some 85 million unique TCRs, all from HLA-typed donors, were included in an early release of the data. Study-level results: Segments of the TCR beta V type were, in most cases, productive about 90% or about 30% of the time in an earlier analysis. The study recorded some 160 TCR beta chains that were cytomegalovirus-associated.

It was with 60 Vbeta and 13 Jbeta primers that the PCR ran. Sequenced by immunoSEQ multiplex PCR; TCRdb stores in-frame clones only, minus some. The sample carries about 160,000 clones, 70% to 80% recorded once. These donors, healthy bone marrow donors, were studied. Trimming took off 11 bases at V and 7 bases at J, with 19 bases between the two ends. Per the germline V gene, CDR1 is MGHDK and CDR2 is SYGVNS. This CDR3 has 13 residues. Notes on this clone: As yet, its antigen is unknown.

Sequences were obtained from PBMCs. The gene calls are TRBV25-1 and TRBJ2-3; D remains ambiguous. This sequence was found in a man aged 35 to 55 in good health and CMV-seronegative. The CDR3 DNA is TGTGCCGTAGCCGCCGGCAATTCAAATACGCAGTATTTT. This sequence encodes CAVAAGNSNTQYF.